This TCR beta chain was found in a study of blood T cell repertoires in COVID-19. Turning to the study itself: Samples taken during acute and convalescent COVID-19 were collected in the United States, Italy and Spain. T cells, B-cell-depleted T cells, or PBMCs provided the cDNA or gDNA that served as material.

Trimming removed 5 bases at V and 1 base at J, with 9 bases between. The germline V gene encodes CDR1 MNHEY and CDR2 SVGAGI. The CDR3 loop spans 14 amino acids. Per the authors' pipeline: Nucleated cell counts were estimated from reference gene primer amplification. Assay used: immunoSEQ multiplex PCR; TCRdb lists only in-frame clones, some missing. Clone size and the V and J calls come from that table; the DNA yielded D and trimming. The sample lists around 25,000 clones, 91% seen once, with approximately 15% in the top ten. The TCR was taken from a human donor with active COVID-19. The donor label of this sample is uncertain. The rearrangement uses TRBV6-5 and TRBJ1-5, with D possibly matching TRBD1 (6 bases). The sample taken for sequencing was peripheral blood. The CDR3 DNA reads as TGTGCCAGCAGTACAGGGACGAGCAATCAGCCCCAGCATTTT. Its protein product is CASSTGTSNQPQHF.